A single sample is the source of the 25 T cell receptor beta chains below, sequenced in a study of blood T cell repertoires in COVID-19 (dated by TCRdb to 2020 to 2022). The library was produced with the immunoSEQ multiplex PCR assay. This is the immuneACCESS table as TCRdb keeps it, with only in-frame sequences that have V and J called. A part of the clones is gone; compared with another copy, unresolved V genes explain less than half, and the rest is unexplained. The sample table contains under 100,000 clones; only one count was recorded for about 84% of them. The ten largest clonotypes hold roughly 25% of the sample. Sequences were obtained from peripheral blood. These receptors were collected from an elderly man with active or convalescent COVID-19.

The V call is TRBV10-2, the J call TRBJ1-5, with TRBD1 matching 8 bases. Germline V gene sequence: CDR1 WSHSY, CDR2 SAAADI. The CDR3 has 15 residues. Unmatched junction bases numbered 4, after V lost 3 bases and J lost 3 bases. The CDR3 DNA reads as TGCGCCAGCAGTGATAGGACAGGGATCAATCAGCCCCAGCATTTT. Protein: CASSDRTGINQPQHF.

CDR3 sequence reads: CASSPGEPPRAFF. The CDR3 nucleotides are TGTGCCAGCAGCCCGGGGGAACCGCCGAGAGCTTTCTTT. This chain links TRBV25-1 with TRBJ1-1; perhaps TRBD1 as D (5 bases). Germline V gene sequence: CDR1 MGHDK, CDR2 SYGVNS. This CDR3 is built from 13 residues. Trimming pared 6 bases from V and 10 bases from J, leaving 18 bases between.

The chain couples TRBV5-1 to TRBJ1-6; perhaps TRBD1 as D (5 bases). In germline, CDR1 is SGHRS, CDR2 YFSETQ. The CDR3 length is 14 residues. V lost 1 base, J lost 8 bases, and 10 bases lay in between. The CDR3 bases are TGCGCCAGCAGCTTGAGGCAGGGTGATTCACCCCTCCACTTT. Residues: CASSLRQGDSPLHF.

J is TRBJ2-1 and V is TRBV4-1; 9 bases line up with TRBD1. Looked up from germline, CDR1 is MGHRA and CDR2 is YSYEKL. The CDR3 is 15 residues long. Germline trimming cut 1 base from V and 4 bases from J; bases unmatched to any gene: 2. As DNA, the CDR3 is TGCGCCAGCAGCCAAGGGACAGGGGCTTACAATGAGCAGTTCTTC. The encoded protein is CASSQGTGAYNEQFF.

The rearrangement joins TRBV6-4 to TRBJ1-1, with D tentatively TRBD1 (6 bases). V was clipped by 4 bases and J by 4 bases, with 13 bases between them. Germline values: CDR1 MRHNA, CDR2 SNTAGT. The CDR3 covers 14 residues. CDR3 sequence reads: CASSASRGATEAFF. Written as DNA, the CDR3 is TGTGCCAGCAGTGCCTCCCGGGGGGCCACTGAAGCTTTCTTT.

This clone is a singleton in its sample. The rearrangement uses TRBV5-1 and TRBJ1-3; D is unclear. V was cut by 7 bases and J by 0 bases, with 17 bases left in between. The length of the CDR3 is 16 residues. Germline values: CDR1 SGHRS, CDR2 YFSETQ. The CDR3 is CASAAGQRSSGNTIYF. CDR3 nucleotide sequence: TGCGCCAGCGCCGCTGGGCAGAGAAGCTCTGGAAACACCATATATTTT.

The rearrangement links TRBV20-1 to TRBJ2-1; TRBD2 matches at 7 bases. Germline V gene sequence: CDR1 DFQATT, CDR2 SNEGSKA (reference sequence). There are 11 residues in the CDR3. CDR3 sequence reads: CTGGTPDEQFF. CDR3 DNA: TGCACCGGGGGGACCCCCGATGAGCAGTTCTTC.

With respect to this clone: The same CDR3 can be traced to other DNA sequences in this sample. J is TRBJ1-5 and V is TRBV6-5; D gene uncertain. Germline loops: CDR1 MNHEY, CDR2 SVGAGI. Between the trimmed V and J ends, which lost 0 bases and 0 bases, there was a span of 6 bases. The CDR3 is made up of 15 amino acids. This chain's CDR3 is CASSYSRNSNQPQHF. CDR3 DNA: TGTGCCAGCAGTTACTCGCGGAATAGCAATCAGCCCCAGCATTTT.

The chain recombines TRBV11-2 with TRBJ2-1; 10 positions match TRBD2. Germline CDR1 is SGHAT and CDR2 is FQNNGV. With 4 bases clipped from V and 7 bases from J, the junction kept 10 bases outside the gene matches. The CDR3 loop spans 16 amino acids. CDR3 residues: CASSSTSGGAVNEQFF. DNA of the CDR3: TGTGCCAGCAGCTCGACGAGCGGGGGGGCCGTGAATGAGCAGTTCTTC.

The chain employs TRBV7-2 and TRBJ1-2; D is unresolved. The CDR3 totals 13 residues. In germline, CDR1 is SGHTA, CDR2 FQGNSA. Trimming stripped 0 bases from V and 7 bases from J, with 9 bases between. DNA for the CDR3: TGTGCCAGCAGCTTAGCAGCGGTTGGTGGCTACACCTTC. This sequence encodes CASSLAAVGGYTF.

The chain employs TRBV7-2 and TRBJ2-7; 9 nucleotides match TRBD2. The germline V gene has CDR1 SGHTA and CDR2 FQGNSA. The CDR3 has 13 amino acids. V shed 4 bases, J shed 4 bases, and the junction held 2 bases outside the gene matches. The CDR3 region has the DNA TGTGCCAGCAGCTGGGGACTAGCTTACGAGCAGTACTTC. Its protein product is CASSWGLAYEQYF. The variable domain in full, with the rest retrieved from reference TRBV7-2 and TRBJ2-7, is GAGVSQSPSNKVTEKGKDVELRCDPISGHTALYWYRQSLGQGLEFLIYFQGNSAPDKSGLPSDRFSAERTGGSVSTLTIQRTQQEDSAVYLCASSWGLAYEQYFGPGTRLTVT.

This clone was seen a few times. The chain carries TRBV7-9 and TRBJ1-2; D is ambiguous. CDR3 length equals 15 residues. Germline V gives CDR1 SEHNR, CDR2 FQNEAQ (reference sequence). Trimming shortened V by 2 bases and J by 6 bases, and 16 bases separated the two germline ends. CDR3 sequence (DNA): TGTGCCAGCAGCTTATTGTCGGTAGGACTGGATGGCTACACCTTC. It is translated as CASSLLSVGLDGYTF.

The rearrangement joins TRBV28 to TRBJ2-5, with D perhaps matching TRBD1 (7 bases). The CDR3 runs 15 residues. Germline CDR1 reads MDHEN; CDR2 reads SYDVKM. V lost 3 bases and J lost 2, with 13 bases in between. For the CDR3, the DNA is TGTGCCAGCAGTTTTGCGCAGGGGGGACAAGAGACCCAGTACTTC. It encodes CASSFAQGGQETQYF.

The CDR3 coding sequence is TGTGCCAGCAGCTTGAGGGCAGGGTTCAATCAGCCCCAGCATTTT. Amino acids: CASSLRAGFNQPQHF. The chain has TRBV5-5 and TRBJ1-5; a weak D match, TRBD1 (5 bases). There are 15 residues in the CDR3. Germline assignment: CDR1 SGHKS and CDR2 YYEKEE (reference sequence). The V and J ends lost 1 base and 3 bases respectively, with 11 bases between them.

CDR3 sequence: CAWSVAGGNEKLFF. CDR3 DNA: TGTGCCTGGAGTGTGGCAGGGGGAAATGAAAAACTGTTTTTT. The chain has TRBV30 and TRBJ1-4; 7 bases align to TRBD1. V shed 0 bases, J shed 5 bases, and the junction held 3 bases outside the gene matches. Germline loops: CDR1 GTSNPN, CDR2 SVGIG (reference sequence). CDR3 length: 14 residues.

This chain links TRBV18 with TRBJ1-5; D is ambiguous. The CDR3 has 16 amino acids. Germline-derived CDR1 and CDR2 are KGHSH and LQKENI. Between the trimmed V and J ends, which lost 5 bases and 3 bases, there was a span of 17 bases. In nucleotides, the CDR3 is TGTGCCAGCTCAGAATACAGTAGCGGACTCAATCAGCCCCAGCATTTT. Amino acid sequence: CASSEYSSGLNQPQHF.

This clone was picked up one time. The genes are TRBV5-1 and TRBJ2-1; D possibly corresponds to TRBD2 (6 bases). Trimming stripped 2 bases from V and 5 bases from J, with 14 bases between. The V gene's germline CDR1 is SGHRS and CDR2 YFSETQ. This CDR3 is built from 15 residues. DNA for the CDR3: TGCGCCAGCAGCTTTGCCGGGGGTCAAAACAATGAGCAGTTCTTC. This gives the protein CASSFAGGQNNEQFF.

The chain joins TRBV11-2 to TRBJ1-4; 7 positions agree with TRBD1. Germline values: CDR1 SGHAT, CDR2 FQNNGV. V trimming: 5 bases; J trimming: 7 bases; junction bases outside the gene matches: 16. The CDR3 loop spans 17 amino acids. The CDR3 region is CASSNGIDRVKGEKLFF. The CDR3, as DNA: TGTGCCAGCAGCAATGGGATCGACAGGGTCAAAGGTGAAAAACTGTTTTTT.

This clone came up once. V gene TRBV2 combines with J gene TRBJ2-7, with TRBD1 matching 9 bases. Looked up from germline, CDR1 is SNHLY and CDR2 is FYNNEI. This CDR3 is built from 14 residues. V trimming: 6 bases; J trimming: 3 bases; junction bases outside the gene matches: 6. The CDR3 sequence: CASRDPDRGYEQYF. CDR3 bases: TGTGCCAGCAGGGACCCGGACAGGGGCTACGAGCAGTACTTC.

This chain uses TRBV5-1 with TRBJ2-1; TRBD2 matches at 14 bases. V was clipped by 1 base and J by 6 bases; unmatched bases: 12. This CDR3 has 19 residues. CDR1 is SGHRS and CDR2 is YFSETQ in the germline V gene. CDR3 DNA sequence: TGCGCCAGCAGCTTGAGGCCGACTAGCGGGGGGGCCCCCCTCAATGAGCAGTTCTTC. Translated, it gives CASSLRPTSGGAPLNEQFF.

The chain employs TRBV11-2 and TRBJ2-5; perhaps TRBD2 as D (6 bases). This CDR3 has 13 amino acids. Trimming shortened V by 6 bases and J by 3 bases, and 11 bases separated the two germline ends. Germline V gives CDR1 SGHAT, CDR2 FQNNGV. CDR3 in DNA: TGTGCCAGCAGGGGAGGCGGGGAAGAGACCCAGTACTTC. It yields the protein CASRGGGEETQYF.

This chain connects TRBV18 to TRBJ1-5, with D perhaps matching TRBD1 (6 bases). This CDR3 is built from 15 residues. Trimming took 3 bases from V and 10 from J, leaving 19 bases between them. Germline CDR1 and CDR2: KGHSH and LQKENI. This chain's CDR3 is CASSPGHNPISPQHF. The CDR3 DNA reads as TGTGCCAGCTCACCGGGACATAATCCCATCAGCCCCCAGCATTTT.

Remarks on this clone: Relative to the germline gene, one junction end is altered; a read error may explain this. The V and J genes are TRBV7-8 and TRBJ1-2; a possible D gene is TRBD1 (6 bases). Germline V gene sequence: CDR1 SGHVS, CDR2 FQNEAQ. This CDR3 spans 11 amino acids. The CDR3 DNA reads as TGTGCCAGCAGCACCGCCGGGACACCCGTCTTC. Its translation is CASSTAGTPVF.

This chain uses TRBV5-5 with TRBJ1-4, with a tentative D call TRBD1 (5 bases). V gave up 3 bases and J gave up 0 bases, with 9 bases separating them. The CDR3 is 15 residues long. Germline assignment: CDR1 SGHKS and CDR2 YYEKEE (reference sequence). CDR3 sequence: CASSSTASTNEKLFF. DNA for the CDR3: TGTGCCAGCAGCTCGACAGCCTCAACTAATGAAAAACTGTTTTTT.

V usage is TRBV10-1 and J usage is TRBJ1-6; 9 bases agree with TRBD1. Per the germline V gene, CDR1 is WNHNN and CDR2 is SYGVQD (reference sequence). Unmatched junction bases numbered 27, after V lost 0 bases and J lost 9 bases. The CDR3 extends over 23 amino acids. CDR3: CASSESTRLSTGQGPQLRSPLHF. The CDR3 DNA reads as TGCGCCAGCAGTGAGTCGACTCGTCTGTCTACGGGACAGGGACCCCAATTGCGTTCACCCCTCCACTTT.